These 15 T cell receptor beta chains share one sample of origin, sequenced in a study of T cells in localized non-small cell lung cancer. Clones were sequenced by immunoSEQ multiplex PCR, and TCRdb holds only the in-frame ones, with some missing. The data hold approximately 1,600 clones, with around 25% observed a single time. Sequenced here: normal lung tissue next to the tumor, sampled before any cancer treatment. The origin of the receptors is a man aged 40 to 75 with stage II squamous cell lung carcinoma.

This clone was seen only a few times. The chain carries TRBV18 and TRBJ1-1, with D possibly TRBD1 on 5 matching bases. CDR1 and CDR2 from the germline V gene are KGHSH and LQKENI. V lost 2 bases and J 6 bases, leaving 10 bases between the germline ends. The CDR3 loop spans 13 amino acids. The DNA of the CDR3 is TGTGCCAGCTCACCAGGGGCCGGCGCTGAAGCTTTCTTT. Its translation is CASSPGAGAEAFF.

This clone was seen more than once but under ten times. The chain has TRBV10-3 and TRBJ2-7; D gene unclear. The ends were cut back, 9 bases at V and 0 bases at J, with 12 bases in the middle. Germline V CDR1 and CDR2: ENHRY, SYGVKD. The CDR3 covers 13 residues. The CDR3 loop reads CAIQSVNSYEQYF. CDR3 bases: TGTGCCATTCAGTCAGTTAACTCCTACGAGCAGTACTTC.

In regard to this clone: At one boundary the junction diverges from the germline segment, which might be a read error. The chain combines TRBV29-1 with TRBJ1-5; the D gene is possibly TRBD1 (5 bases). The CDR3 is 15 amino acids. The germline V gene has CDR1 SQVTM and CDR2 ANQGSEA. Here the CDR3 reads CSVEDQGQGSSGMNF. In nucleotides, the CDR3 is TGCAGCGTTGAAGATCAAGGGCAGGGTTCCTCCGGTATGAATTTT.

In its sample, this clone was seen a few times. The rearrangement uses TRBV19 and TRBJ2-2, with D unclear. The CDR3 consists of 13 residues. Germline loops: CDR1 LNHDA, CDR2 SQIVND (reference sequence). Trimming left V 7 bases short and J 2 bases short, with 8 bases between. For the CDR3, the DNA is TGTGCCAGTAAGGCAGGCAACACCGGGGAGCTGTTTTTT. It translates to CASKAGNTGELFF.

Relative to its sample, this clone is large. V and J are TRBV9 and TRBJ2-2; 13 nucleotides line up with TRBD2. Germline lookup yields CDR1 SGDLS and CDR2 YYNGEE. The V gene end was trimmed by 5 bases and the J gene end by 6 bases; junction bases not matched to a gene: 7. The CDR3 loop spans 16 amino acids. Here the CDR3 DNA reads TGTGCCAGCAGTACAACTAGCGGGAGGGTCTCCGGGGAGCTGTTTTTT. Protein sequence: CASSTTSGRVSGELFF.

The rearrangement links TRBV6-8 to TRBJ2-3, with a weak D call TRBD1 (6 bases). Germline V gene data show CDR1 as MNHGY and CDR2 as SAAAGT. The CDR3 runs to 15 residues. Trimming cost V 3 bases and J 3 bases, with 13 bases left between them. The CDR3 is CASSYNRAGTDTQYF. Here the CDR3 DNA reads TGTGCCAGCAGTTATAACAGGGCTGGAACAGATACGCAGTATTTT.

As for this clone: The sample holds other DNA sequences that translate to the same CDR3. The V and J genes are TRBV5-1 and TRBJ1-4; tentatively, D is TRBD1 (6 bases). The CDR3 is 15 residues long. V dropped 0 bases and J dropped 5 bases, with 11 bases sitting between them. Per germline, CDR1 SGHRS and CDR2 YFSETQ. DNA for the CDR3: TGCGCCAGCAGCTTGGAGGGGGTAGGGAATGAAAAACTGTTTTTT. Protein: CASSLEGVGNEKLFF.

By share, this clone counts as large. V is TRBV15 and J is TRBJ1-5, with TRBD1 matching over 11 bases. The CDR3 is made up of 14 amino acids. Germline V gene data show CDR1 as LNHNV and CDR2 as YYDKDF (reference sequence). V was pared by 5 bases and J by 7 bases, with 4 bases of the junction left unmatched. CDR3 sequence reads: CATSWDRGRQPQHF. The CDR3 DNA sequence: TGTGCCACCAGCTGGGACAGGGGGAGGCAGCCCCAGCATTTT.

The chain recombines TRBV15 with TRBJ2-1, with a tentative D call TRBD1 (9 bases). The CDR3 extends over 16 amino acids. Germline CDR1 reads LNHNV; CDR2 reads YYDKDF (reference sequence). The V end was cut by 9 bases, the J end by 4 bases, with 22 bases between. The CDR3 is CATRGDRDREYNEQFF. The DNA for the CDR3 is TGTGCCACGCGGGGGGACCGGGACAGGGAGTACAATGAGCAGTTCTTC.

The CDR3 DNA reads TGTGCCAGCAGCCAAGTGGCCTACTCCTACGAGCAGTACTTC. Translation: CASSQVAYSYEQYF. The rearrangement joins TRBV14 to TRBJ2-7; D is undetermined. The V and J ends lost 1 base and 0 bases respectively, with 7 bases between them. Germline V gives CDR1 SGHDN, CDR2 FVKESK. The CDR3 runs 14 residues. Full variable domain (rest looked up from reference TRBV14 and TRBJ2-7): EAGVTQFPSHSVIEKGQTVTLRCDPISGHDNLYWYRRVMGKEIKFLLHFVKESKQDESGMPNNRFLAERTGGTYSTLKVQPAELEDSGVYFCASSQVAYSYEQYFGPGTRLTVT.

This clone was counted only a few times. The chain links TRBV6-8 to TRBJ2-3; D may match TRBD1 or TRBD2 (5 bases each). V was trimmed by 10 bases and J by 5 bases, leaving 19 bases between them. Germline V gives CDR1 MNHGY, CDR2 SAAAGT. The CDR3 has 14 residues. CDR3 in DNA: TGTGCCATCACCTCCGGAACTGGGGGAGATACGCAGTATTTT. Protein: CAITSGTGGDTQYF.

Sample share makes this clone medium-sized. V usage is TRBV6-8 and J usage is TRBJ2-7; 7 bases agree with TRBD1. V was clipped by 7 bases and J by 4 bases; unmatched bases: 7. This CDR3 comprises 13 residues. Germline V gene lookup returns CDR1 MNHGY and CDR2 SAAAGT. As DNA, the CDR3 is TGTGCCAGCATCAACGACAGGGCGTACGAGCAGTACTTC. Protein product: CASINDRAYEQYF.

This clone was picked up a small number of times. This rearrangement joins TRBV9 to TRBJ2-5; 12 bases are shared with TRBD1. V was clipped by 7 bases and J by 4 bases; unmatched bases: 11. Germline V gene data show CDR1 as SGDLS and CDR2 as YYNGEE. This CDR3 comprises 16 residues. CDR3 coding DNA: TGTGCCAGCCGGGACAGGGGGCGCATCACACGAGAGACCCAGTACTTC. Translated: CASRDRGRITRETQYF.

There are a few counts of this clone. The chain links TRBV11-3 to TRBJ1-1, with 7 bases identical to TRBD1. In germline, CDR1 is SGHNT, CDR2 YENEEA. V shed 4 bases and J 6 bases; nucleotides not matched to a gene: 8. The CDR3 spans 14 residues. This chain's CDR3 is CASSWQGDFSEAFF. CDR3 bases: TGTGCCAGCAGCTGGCAGGGGGACTTCTCTGAAGCTTTCTTT.

As concerns this clone: One end of the junction is discordant with germline, which a read error may explain. V gene TRBV6-8 combines with J gene TRBJ1-5; possible D gene TRBD1, 6 bases. The CDR3 loop spans 13 amino acids. The germline V gene has CDR1 MNHGY and CDR2 SAAAGT. CDR3 DNA sequence: TGTGCCATCAGTACAGGGACCGATCAGCCCCAGCATTTT. Amino acid sequence: CAISTGTDQPQHF.